This T cell receptor beta chain was sequenced for a study of T cells in Graves' hyperthyroidism and ophthalmopathy. Findings and caveats of the study: From stable hyperthyroidism, ophthalmopathy was set apart by a 13 V-J model. Most thyroid clonotypes expanded above 0.001 appeared in blood too.

This clonotype was found many times. What it binds is not known. The study left out patients who had uncontrolled infection, other autoimmune disease, pregnancy or lactation. Based on clinical symptoms, serum thyroxine and TRAb, thyroid ultrasound and orbital computed tomography, diagnoses were reached. In germline, CDR1 is ENHRY, CDR2 SYGVKD. The CDR3 is 12 amino acids. With 7 bases clipped from V and 6 bases from J, the junction kept 6 bases outside the gene matches. There were TCR beta CDR3 regions amplified from RNA transcripts. The HTBI primer set served for first-round RT-PCR of the TCR CDR3. Using its own MiXCR run on the multiplex PCR reads, TCRdb lists one record per CDR3 protein. Of 750,000 to 900,000 distinct CDR3 sequences in the sample, 38% were seen once.

The source of this sequence is a man younger than 30 with Graves' hyperthyroidism. V gene TRBV10-3 combines with J gene TRBJ2-7; 7 bases are shared with TRBD1. The source material was blood. CDR3 sequence: CAITSTGVEQYF. CDR3 bases: TGTGCCATCACCTCTACAGGGGTCGAGCAGTACTTC.